The TCR beta chain described here comes from a study of PD-1 blockade in classical Hodgkin lymphoma. Broader study findings: Similar baseline diversity was found in complete responders and newly diagnosed patients.

Each of the patients experienced relapse following autologous stem cell transplantation, and their brentuximab vedotin exposure differed. The study recorded best responses of complete response, partial response or progressive disease. The assay was immunoSEQ multiplex PCR, and TCRdb's table has in-frame clones only and misses some. The table lists 84,000 or so clones, about nine tenths of them singletons. Of note for this clone: Its target is unknown.

The receptor was isolated from a human donor with classical Hodgkin lymphoma. Sequencing used peripheral blood mononuclear cells (PBMCs), obtained before the second cycle of nivolumab.

This CDR3 reads CASSGNYGYTF. CDR3 nucleotide sequence: TGCGCCAGCAGCGGTAACTATGGCTACACCTTC. The rearrangement joins TRBV5-1 to TRBJ1-2; D is undetermined. Germline CDR1 SGHRS, CDR2 YFSETQ. There are 11 residues in the CDR3. V gave up 4 bases and J gave up 1 base, with 2 bases separating them.